These T cell receptor beta chains were read from a single sample in a study of beta chain features in type 1 diabetes. Clones were read by immunoSEQ multiplex PCR, and TCRdb kept only the in-frame ones, dropping some. This sample has around 140,000 clones, with around 10% found just once. Input material: central memory CD4+ T cells from blood. The receptors originated from a man under 40 with type 1 diabetes. Each CDR3 is given with its conserved first and last residue. The D gene is left open where the match is weak. Expanded clones get a size class; other rows say once, few or many, or leave the size out.

>TRBV29-1|-|TRBJ1-4|TRBD1
CSVGFKGAGREKLFF
TGCAGCGTTGGATTTAAGGGGGCAGGGAGGGAAAAACTGTTTTTT
>TRBV7-7|-|TRBJ2-5|TRBD1
CASSLGPGQGPTQYF
TGTGCTAGCAGCTTAGGCCCGGGACAGGGACCGACCCAGTACTTC
>TRBV9|-|TRBJ2-3|TRBD2
CASSVLSSGGADTQYF
TGTGCCAGCAGCGTCCTCTCAAGCGGGGGGGCAGATACGCAGTATTTT
>TRBV4-2|-|TRBJ2-1|TRBD2
CASSQVSGRSSYNEQFF
TGTGCCAGCAGCCAGGTTAGCGGGCGGAGCTCCTACAATGAGCAGTTCTTC
>TRBV28|-|TRBJ1-6|-
CASSVQGSSKYNSPLHF
TGTGCCAGCAGTGTGCAGGGTTCCAGCAAGTATAATTCACCCCTCCACTTT
>TRBV25-1|few|TRBJ2-7|-
CASRSNYEQYF
TGTGCCAGCAGGTCCAATTACGAGCAGTACTTC
>TRBV11-3|-|TRBJ2-1|TRBD1
CASSPSWGQAHNEQFF
TGTGCCAGCAGCCCATCGTGGGGACAGGCCCACAATGAGCAGTTCTTC
>TRBV7-9|-|TRBJ2-7|-
CASSAPGREQYF
TGTGCCAGCAGCGCCCCTGGGAGAGAGCAGTACTTC
>TRBV7-2|few|TRBJ2-3|TRBD2
CASSLSGGLGDTQYF
TGTGCCAGCAGCTTGAGCGGGGGGTTGGGGGATACGCAGTATTTT
>TRBV30|few|TRBJ2-3|-
CAWTQGADTQYF
TGTGCCTGGACACAGGGTGCAGATACGCAGTATTTT
>TRBV10-3|-|TRBJ2-5|-
CATVRGSQETQYF
TGTGCCACCGTAAGGGGTTCCCAAGAGACCCAGTACTTC
>TRBV5-4|few|TRBJ1-1|-
CASSLIGQQNTEAFF
TGTGCCAGCAGCTTAATCGGACAACAGAACACTGAAGCTTTCTTT
>TRBV12-5|-|TRBJ1-1|-
CASGPAIYTEAFF
TGTGCTAGTGGTCCCGCGATTTACACTGAAGCTTTCTTT
>TRBV6-5|once|TRBJ1-3|-
CASSSRQSLPGNTIYF
TGTGCCAGCAGTTCCCGACAATCGCTCCCTGGAAACACCATATATTTT
>TRBV4-3|-|TRBJ2-7|-
CASSEANGYEQYF
TGCGCCAGCAGTGAGGCGAATGGCTACGAGCAGTACTTC
>TRBV5-1|-|TRBJ2-7|TRBD1
CASSTRQGGSYEQYF
TGCGCCAGCAGCACACGACAGGGGGGATCCTACGAGCAGTACTTC
>TRBV7-9|few|TRBJ2-5|TRBD2
CASSPTNLGLAGGETQYF
TGTGCCAGCAGCCCAACTAACTTGGGACTAGCGGGGGGAGAGACCCAGTACTTC
>TRBV7-3|few|TRBJ2-1|-
CASSYTGYEQFF
TGTGCCAGCAGCTATACGGGGTATGAGCAGTTCTTC
>TRBV6-5|-|TRBJ2-3|TRBD2
CASSYGRGGLGDTQYF
TGTGCCAGCAGTTACGGGCGGGGGGGCTTAGGAGATACGCAGTATTTT
>TRBV5-1|few|TRBJ1-1|-
CASSLVPDDSEAFF
TGCGCCAGCAGCCTAGTACCGGACGACAGTGAAGCTTTCTTT
>TRBV7-8|few|TRBJ2-7|TRBD2
CASSLKVAGSYEQYF
TGTGCCAGCAGCCTGAAGGTAGCGGGGTCTTACGAGCAGTACTTC
>TRBV2|-|TRBJ1-4|-
CASNPDRREKLFF
TGTGCCAGCAACCCCGACCGGCGGGAAAAACTGTTTTTT
>TRBV14|-|TRBJ1-2|-
CASSQDDDSNYGYTF
TGTGCCAGCAGCCAAGACGACGACTCAAACTATGGCTACACCTTC
>TRBV7-9|few|TRBJ1-1|TRBD1
CASKPGQGMNTEAFF
TGTGCCAGCAAGCCGGGACAGGGAATGAACACTGAAGCTTTCTTT
>TRBV5-6|few|TRBJ2-7|-
CASTVQSGDEQYF
TGTGCCAGCACCGTACAGTCGGGGGACGAGCAGTACTTC
>TRBV4-2|few|TRBJ2-7|-
CASSQHQGYEQYF
TGTGCCAGCAGCCAACACCAGGGGTACGAGCAGTACTTC
>TRBV27|-|TRBJ2-6|-
CASSPYSYSGANVLTF
TGTGCCAGTTCCCCGTACAGTTACTCTGGGGCCAACGTCCTGACTTTC
>TRBV19|-|TRBJ2-1|-
CASTPPGIRDEQFF
TGTGCCAGTACTCCTCCGGGTATACGAGATGAGCAGTTCTTC
>TRBV20-1|-|TRBJ1-3|-
CSARRGDTIYF
TGCAGTGCTAGACGTGGAGACACCATATATTTT
>TRBV9|few|TRBJ1-2|-
CASSPLGPYGYTF
TGTGCCAGCAGCCCCCTGGGCCCTTATGGCTACACCTTC
>TRBV5-1|-|TRBJ2-2|-
CASSLAAGSGELFF
TGCGCCAGCAGCTTGGCGGCGGGGAGCGGGGAGCTGTTTTTT
>TRBV30|-|TRBJ2-5|TRBD2
CAWSEGTSGQETQYF
TGTGCCTGGAGTGAAGGGACTAGCGGCCAAGAGACCCAGTACTTC
>TRBV5-1|few|TRBJ2-1|TRBD1
CASSLVGTGTYNEQFF
TGCGCCAGCAGCTTGGTTGGGACAGGGACCTACAATGAGCAGTTCTTC
>TRBV5-1|-|TRBJ1-1|TRBD1
CASSFEGQGFLTEAFF
TGCGCCAGCAGCTTCGAAGGACAGGGGTTTTTAACTGAAGCTTTCTTT
>TRBV28|-|TRBJ2-7|TRBD1
CASSRGQGAPYEQYF
TGTGCCAGCAGCCGAGGGCAGGGGGCCCCTTACGAGCAGTACTTC
>TRBV12-5|-|TRBJ2-5|-
CASGYLKGETQYF
TGTGCTAGTGGTTATCTAAAGGGGGAGACCCAGTACTTC
>TRBV5-1|few|TRBJ2-6|TRBD1
CASSLQGAGGANVLTF
TGCGCCAGCAGCTTACAGGGGGCAGGGGGGGCCAACGTCCTGACTTTC
>TRBV27|few|TRBJ1-1|-
CASRKTGGTEAFF
TGTGCCAGCAGGAAAACGGGGGGGACTGAAGCTTTCTTT
>TRBV7-7|few|TRBJ2-1|TRBD2
CASTSGGTNEQFF
TGTGCTAGCACTAGCGGGGGGACCAATGAGCAGTTCTTC
>TRBV10-3|few|TRBJ1-1|-
CAIQANTEAFF
TGTGCCATCCAGGCGAACACTGAAGCTTTCTTT
>TRBV6-6|-|TRBJ1-4|TRBD1
CASSYSDRGHEKLFF
TGTGCCAGCAGTTACTCGGACAGGGGTCACGAAAAACTGTTTTTT
>TRBV12-5|-|TRBJ1-1|-
CASGLERDTEAFF
TGTGCTAGTGGTTTGGAACGGGACACTGAAGCTTTCTTT
>TRBV7-9|-|TRBJ2-1|-
CASSPRDYNEQFF
TGTGCCAGCAGTCCCCGGGACTACAATGAGCAGTTCTTC
>TRBV7-2|-|TRBJ2-7|TRBD1
CASSLGGTVKEQYF
TGTGCCAGCAGCTTAGGGGGGACAGTGAAAGAGCAGTACTTC
>TRBV7-9|-|TRBJ2-2|-
CASGVGPLNTGELFF
TGTGCCAGCGGCGTGGGCCCGTTGAACACCGGGGAGCTGTTTTTT
>TRBV7-9|-|TRBJ2-5|TRBD1
CASSYGQGIWETQYF
TGTGCCAGCAGCTACGGACAGGGGATTTGGGAGACCCAGTACTTC
>TRBV7-3|few|TRBJ1-1|-
CASSLSLNTEAFF
TGTGCCAGCAGCTTGTCACTCAACACTGAAGCTTTCTTT
>TRBV30|few|TRBJ2-5|-
CAWSVRLRETQYF
TGTGCCTGGAGTGTACGTCTGAGGGAGACCCAGTACTTC
>TRBV6-1|few|TRBJ2-5|TRBD2
CASTVNSGEETQYF
TGTGCCAGCACCGTAAATAGCGGGGAAGAGACCCAGTACTTC
>TRBV7-2|few|TRBJ1-2|-
CASSLDLSEYGYTF
TGTGCCAGCAGCTTAGATCTAAGTGAATATGGCTACACCTTC
>TRBV2|-|TRBJ1-6|-
CASRLTGGFDNSPLHF
TGTGCCAGCAGGCTAACGGGGGGTTTCGATAATTCACCCCTCCACTTT
>TRBV9|few|TRBJ2-1|-
CASSSGVGVYEQFF
TGTGCCAGCAGCTCGGGAGTCGGGGTCTATGAGCAGTTCTTC
>TRBV10-3|few|TRBJ2-3|TRBD1
CAISGGGPQYF
TGTGCCATCAGTGGAGGGGGCCCGCAGTATTTT
>TRBV5-8|-|TRBJ1-5|-
CASSLQGGSVNQPQHF
TGTGCCAGCAGCTTGCAGGGAGGGTCGGTCAATCAGCCCCAGCATTTT
>TRBV6-5|-|TRBJ2-7|-
CASSETGYSEQYF
TGTGCCAGCAGTGAAACAGGATACTCCGAGCAGTACTTC